The T cell receptor (beta chain) under discussion was sequenced for a study of T cell clusters in autoimmune cytopenias. TRB rearrangements were amplified by touch-down multiplex PCR with mixed TRB-A/B primers. TCRdb reprocessed the multiplex PCR reads, with one entry per CDR3 protein and no DNA. This sample carries some 6,000 distinct CDR3 sequences, with around a fifth going to the ten biggest clones. Germline values: CDR1 SGHNT, CDR2 YENEEA. The CDR3 runs to 15 residues. Study-wide results and caveats: Exclusive TRB clusters were about 2.8-fold more numerous in healthy donors than in active autoimmune hepatitis. A dominant lymphoma-associated repertoire apparently masked the cluster-lack signature in secondary cytopenia versus chronic lymphocytic leukemia. Primary autoimmune cytopenia patients seemingly lacked the physiological T cell clusters found in healthy donors. TRB repertoire shifts in secondary cytopenia and chronic lymphocytic leukemia mostly reflected lymphoma, not autoimmunity.

For this clonotype: Its antigen is currently unknown.

TRB amplification used approximately 270 ng of peripheral blood genomic DNA. The clonotype comes from a human donor with an autoimmune cytopenia or autoimmune hepatitis (not recorded which). The sequencing input was peripheral blood. The chain uses TRBV11-3 and TRBJ1-5; no DNA is available, so the TRBD1 call from TCRdb remains unchecked. The CDR3 reads CASSLSGGLNQPQHF.